The sequence of this TCR beta chain was determined in a study of molecular identifiers for immune sequencing clone quantification. Previously described methods and listed TCR primers produced bulk TCR libraries. One entry per CDR3 protein, called by TCRdb with MiXCR from the PCR reads. The sample contains around 460,000 distinct CDR3 sequences, less than 30% of which appear only once. The V end lost 2 bases, the J end lost 0 bases, and 8 bases lay between the germline ends. This CDR3 is built from 13 residues. In germline, CDR1 is DFQATT, CDR2 SNEGSKA (reference sequence). Ten or more counts support this clonotype. Sorting defined naive CD8 T cells as CD8+CD4-CCR7+CD45RA+.

The sample comprised naive CD8+ T cells from blood, with Jurkat cell RNA spiked in. Subset defined: FACS-sorted CD8+CD4-CCR7+CD45RA+ naive T cells. The V call is TRBV20-1, the J call TRBJ2-7; a weak D match, TRBD2 (5 bases). The sequence was collected from a human donor in good health. Some libraries in this study had Jurkat cell RNA spiked in. As DNA, the CDR3 is TGCAGTGCTAGAACGGGGAACTCCTACGAGCAGTACTTC. Protein: CSARTGNSYEQYF.